This TCR beta chain was observed in a study of blood T cell repertoires in COVID-19. The overall study: Donors in the United States, Italy and Spain gave samples during acute or convalescent COVID-19.

Enrolment of Seattle patients took place during active infection, and they were followed longitudinally. Clones were read by immunoSEQ multiplex PCR, and TCRdb kept only the in-frame ones, dropping some. The sample lists some 400,000 clones, more than 75% occurring once. Germline V lookup: CDR1 MNHNY, CDR2 SVGAGI (reference sequence). The CDR3 totals 15 residues. Trimming shortened V by 5 bases and J by 0 bases, and 14 bases separated the two germline ends. The TCR comes from a woman aged 25 to 39 with COVID-19, enrolled during active disease. The V call is TRBV6-6, the J call TRBJ2-7; D may be TRBD1 (6 bases). Specimen: peripheral blood. The CDR3 DNA reads as TGTGCCAGCAGTGTACGAAGGGACATCTCCTACGAGCAGTACTTC. Translating gives CASSVRRDISYEQYF.